This T cell receptor (beta chain) came from a study of monozygotic twins with inflammatory bowel disease. Study-level points and caveats: Relative to healthy twins, IBD patients had fewer clonotypes in common with others, a gap that was especially apparent with disease activity.

As to this clonotype: Its antigen remains unidentified.

Every single donor had an approximately 2.5 ml blood sample drawn. Added by template switching were UMIs that each held a 6-nucleotide sample barcode. From the 5' RACE reads, TCRdb lists one entry per CDR3 protein and no DNA. Recorded for this sample: about 160,000 distinct CDR3 sequences. Germline V CDR1 and CDR2: MDHEN, SYDVKM. The CDR3 consists of 14 residues. The TCR was taken from a human donor with ulcerative colitis or Crohn's disease, or a healthy co-twin of an affected twin (not recorded which). The V call is TRBV28, the J call TRBJ1-2; TCRdb calls TRBD1, which cannot be checked without DNA. The sample comprised blood. CDR3: CASSLGTGVYGYTF.